This T cell receptor (beta chain) is from a study of shared clonotypes between healthy human individuals. Germline loops: CDR1 SQVTM, CDR2 ANQGSEA. The V end was cut by 3 bases, the J end by 6 bases, with 13 bases between. This CDR3 region has 13 residues. Naive CD8 isolation took CD45RO-negative cells positively selected for CCR7 and excluded terminally differentiated effector memory CD45RA+ cells. Profiled with immunoSEQ multiplex PCR; TCRdb holds only in-frame clones, not every one. In the table there are approximately 2,200,000 clones, 93% of which are singletons. Sequencing was done on a sample of naive CD8+ T cells from PBMCs. The receptor comes from a man in his late teens or twenties in good health. Some clones in this sample may be carry-over from other donors' samples. The chain employs TRBV29-1 and TRBJ2-3; tentatively, D is TRBD1 (5 bases). The CDR3 here is CSVEGENRDTQYF. The CDR3, as DNA: TGCAGCGTTGAGGGTGAGAACAGGGATACGCAGTATTTT.